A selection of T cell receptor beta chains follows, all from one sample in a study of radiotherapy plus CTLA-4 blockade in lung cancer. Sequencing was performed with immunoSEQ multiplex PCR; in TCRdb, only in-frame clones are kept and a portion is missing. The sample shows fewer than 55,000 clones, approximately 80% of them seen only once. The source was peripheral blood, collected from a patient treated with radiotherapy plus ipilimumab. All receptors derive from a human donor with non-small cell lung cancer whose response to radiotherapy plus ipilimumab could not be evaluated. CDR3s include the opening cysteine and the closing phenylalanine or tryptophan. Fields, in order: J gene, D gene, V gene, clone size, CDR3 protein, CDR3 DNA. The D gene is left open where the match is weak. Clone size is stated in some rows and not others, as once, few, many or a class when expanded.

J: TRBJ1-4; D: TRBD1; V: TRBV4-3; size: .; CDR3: CASSLGQGNEKLFF; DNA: TGCGCCAGCAGCCTTGGACAGGGTAACGAAAAACTGTTTTTT
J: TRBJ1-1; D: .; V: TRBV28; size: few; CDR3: CASNGYTNTEAFF; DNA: TGTGCCAGCAACGGGTACACGAACACTGAAGCTTTCTTT
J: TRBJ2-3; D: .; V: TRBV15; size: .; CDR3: CATKIGLASDTQYF; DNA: TGTGCCACCAAAATTGGTCTAGCATCAGATACGCAGTATTTT
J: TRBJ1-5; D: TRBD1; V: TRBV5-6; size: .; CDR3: CASSLWTGSGNQPQHF; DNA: TGTGCCAGCAGCTTGTGGACAGGTAGTGGCAATCAGCCCCAGCATTTT
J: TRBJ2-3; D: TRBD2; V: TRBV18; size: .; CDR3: CASSLLAGSTDTQYF; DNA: TGTGCCAGCTCATTACTAGCGGGTAGCACAGATACGCAGTATTTT
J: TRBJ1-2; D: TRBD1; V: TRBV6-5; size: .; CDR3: CASSYTGTGNYGYTF; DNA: TGTGCCAGCAGTTACACCGGGACAGGAAATTATGGCTACACCTTC
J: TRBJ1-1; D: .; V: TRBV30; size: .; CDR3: CAWSDGWPVENTEAFF; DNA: TGTGCCTGGAGTGACGGGTGGCCAGTAGAGAACACTGAAGCTTTCTTT
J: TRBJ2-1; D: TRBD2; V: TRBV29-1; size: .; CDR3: CSVGASGMYNEQFF; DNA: TGCAGCGTTGGAGCCAGCGGGATGTACAATGAGCAGTTCTTC
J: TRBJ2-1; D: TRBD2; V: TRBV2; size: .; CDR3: CASGTTSSYNEQFF; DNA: TGTGCCAGCGGGACTACCAGCTCCTACAATGAGCAGTTCTTC
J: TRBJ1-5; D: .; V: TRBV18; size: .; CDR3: CASSPGTGDIPQHF; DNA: TGTGCCAGCTCACCAGGGACGGGGGATATCCCCCAGCATTTT
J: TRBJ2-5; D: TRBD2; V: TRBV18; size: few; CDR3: CASSPPSGRLNPQETQYF; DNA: TGTGCCAGCTCACCACCGAGCGGGAGGCTTAATCCTCAAGAGACCCAGTACTTC
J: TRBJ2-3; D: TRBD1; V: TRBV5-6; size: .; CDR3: CASRPTGTGNTDTQYF; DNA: TGTGCCAGCAGACCTACCGGGACAGGAAACACAGATACGCAGTATTTT
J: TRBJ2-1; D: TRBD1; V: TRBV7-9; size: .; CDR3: CASSPTGRDYNEQFF; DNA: TGTGCCAGCAGTCCGACAGGGAGAGACTACAATGAGCAGTTCTTC
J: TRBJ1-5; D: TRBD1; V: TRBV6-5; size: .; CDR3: CASSSLGQGENQPQHF; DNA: TGTGCCAGCAGTTCCCTCGGGCAGGGGGAGAATCAGCCCCAGCATTTT
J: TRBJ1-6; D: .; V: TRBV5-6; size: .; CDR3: CASSLGRRVGSPLHF; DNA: TGTGCCAGCAGCTTGGGTAGGAGGGTGGGATCACCCCTCCACTTT
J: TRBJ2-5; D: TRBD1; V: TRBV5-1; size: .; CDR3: CASSLSTGYGETQYF; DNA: TGCGCCAGCAGCTTATCGACAGGGTATGGAGAGACCCAGTACTTC
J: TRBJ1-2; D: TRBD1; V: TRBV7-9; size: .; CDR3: CASSFNRDRGGYTF; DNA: TGTGCCAGCAGCTTCAACCGGGACAGGGGTGGCTACACCTTC
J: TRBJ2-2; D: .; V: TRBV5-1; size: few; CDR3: CASSLAGVAGELFF; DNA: TGCGCCAGCAGCTTGGCCGGTGTGGCCGGGGAGCTGTTTTTT
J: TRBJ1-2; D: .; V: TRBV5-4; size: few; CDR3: CASSLSAENYGYTF; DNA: TGTGCCAGCAGCTTGTCCGCAGAAAACTATGGCTACACCTTC
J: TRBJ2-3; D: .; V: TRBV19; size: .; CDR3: CASSPRTATQYF; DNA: TGTGCCAGTAGTCCCCGTACAGCTACGCAGTATTTT
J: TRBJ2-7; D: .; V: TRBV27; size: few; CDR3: CASTGTNFYEQYF; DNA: TGTGCCAGTACCGGGACAAATTTCTACGAGCAGTACTTC
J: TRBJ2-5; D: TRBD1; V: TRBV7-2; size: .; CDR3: CASSPNRGETQYF; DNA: TGTGCCAGCAGCCCCAACAGGGGCGAGACCCAGTACTTC
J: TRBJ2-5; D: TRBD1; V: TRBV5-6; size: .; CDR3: CASSQGQGWKTQYF; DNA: TGTGCCAGCAGCCAGGGACAGGGGTGGAAGACCCAGTACTTC
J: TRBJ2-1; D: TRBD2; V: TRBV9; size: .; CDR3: CASSYYREEKDNEQFF; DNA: TGTGCCAGCAGCTATTACCGGGAGGAAAAAGACAATGAGCAGTTCTTC
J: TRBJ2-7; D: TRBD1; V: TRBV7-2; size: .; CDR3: CASSFRDRGREQYF; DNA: TGTGCCAGCAGCTTCCGGGACAGGGGGCGCGAGCAGTACTTC
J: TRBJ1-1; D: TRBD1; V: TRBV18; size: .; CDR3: CASSSYYDGTGDTEAFF; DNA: TGTGCCAGCTCATCTTACTACGATGGGACAGGGGACACTGAAGCTTTCTTT
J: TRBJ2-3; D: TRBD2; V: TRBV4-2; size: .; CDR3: CASSQAAGGHTDTQYF; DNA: TGTGCCAGCAGCCAAGCTGCGGGGGGCCACACAGATACGCAGTATTTT
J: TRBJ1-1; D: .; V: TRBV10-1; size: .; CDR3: CASSESRGGGFTEAFF; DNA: TGCGCCAGCAGTGAATCGAGGGGGGGCGGGTTTACTGAAGCTTTCTTT
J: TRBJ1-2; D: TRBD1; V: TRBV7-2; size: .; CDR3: CASSSDREYGYTF; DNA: TGTGCCAGCAGCTCGGACAGGGAGTATGGCTACACCTTC
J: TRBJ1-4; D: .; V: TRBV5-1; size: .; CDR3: CASSLRATNEKLFF; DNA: TGCGCCAGCAGCTTGCGAGCAACTAATGAAAAACTGTTTTTT
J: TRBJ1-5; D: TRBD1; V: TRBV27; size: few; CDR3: CASSHGQGRDQPQHF; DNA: TGTGCCAGCAGTCACGGACAGGGAAGGGATCAGCCCCAGCATTTT
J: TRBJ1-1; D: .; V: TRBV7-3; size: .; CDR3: CASSLMGQPNTEAFF; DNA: TGTGCCAGCAGCTTAATGGGGCAACCGAACACTGAAGCTTTCTTT
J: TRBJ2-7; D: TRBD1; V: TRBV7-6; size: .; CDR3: CASSFTTGVDEQYF; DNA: TGTGCCAGCAGCTTTACGACAGGGGTGGATGAGCAGTACTTC
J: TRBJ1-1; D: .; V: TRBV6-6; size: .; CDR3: CASSYLGGTEAFF; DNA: TGTGCCAGCAGTTACTTGGGGGGGACTGAAGCTTTCTTT
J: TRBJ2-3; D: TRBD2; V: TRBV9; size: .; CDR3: CASSTQRGGADTQYF; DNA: TGTGCCAGCAGCACTCAGCGGGGGGGGGCAGATACGCAGTATTTT
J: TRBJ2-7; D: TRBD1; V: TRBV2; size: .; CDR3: CASSDRDRVYEQYF; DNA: TGTGCCAGCAGTGACAGGGACAGGGTCTACGAGCAGTACTTC
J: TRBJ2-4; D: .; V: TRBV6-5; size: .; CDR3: CASSYGDLAKNIQYF; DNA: TGTGCCAGCAGTTACGGAGACCTAGCCAAAAACATTCAGTACTTC
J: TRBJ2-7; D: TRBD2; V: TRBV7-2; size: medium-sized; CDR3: CASSAQGSGILGEQYF; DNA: TGTGCCAGCAGCGCCCAAGGTAGCGGGATCCTGGGCGAGCAGTACTTC
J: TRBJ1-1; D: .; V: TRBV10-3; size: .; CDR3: CAISESGDLAFF; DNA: TGTGCCATCAGTGAGTCAGGGGATTTGGCTTTCTTT
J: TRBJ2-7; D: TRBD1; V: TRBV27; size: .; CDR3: CASSLSRGTGTYEQYF; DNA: TGTGCCAGCAGTTTATCGAGGGGGACAGGTACCTACGAGCAGTACTTC
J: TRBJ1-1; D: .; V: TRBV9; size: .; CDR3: CASSVDPGSTEAFF; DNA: TGTGCCAGCAGCGTAGACCCGGGGAGCACTGAAGCTTTCTTT
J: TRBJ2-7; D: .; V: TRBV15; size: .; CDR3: CATSISQGYEQYF; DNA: TGTGCCACCAGCATATCCCAGGGGTACGAGCAGTACTTC
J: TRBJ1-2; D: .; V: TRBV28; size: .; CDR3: CASSLGSGGTGYTF; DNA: TGTGCCAGCAGTTTAGGATCGGGGGGCACGGGCTACACCTTC
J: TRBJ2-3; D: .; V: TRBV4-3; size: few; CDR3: CASSQDPVTDTQYF; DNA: TGCGCCAGCAGCCAAGATCCGGTTACAGATACGCAGTATTTT
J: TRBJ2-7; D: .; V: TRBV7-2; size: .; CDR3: CASSWGPSQGWEQYF; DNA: TGTGCCAGCAGCTGGGGCCCCAGCCAGGGTTGGGAGCAGTACTTC
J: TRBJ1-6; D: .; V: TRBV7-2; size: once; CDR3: CASSQGPGSGNSPLHF; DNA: TGTGCCAGCAGCCAGGGGCCGGGTTCGGGGAATTCACCCCTCCACTTT
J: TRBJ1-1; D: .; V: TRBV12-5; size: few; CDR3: CASGLRYTQAFF; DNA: TGTGCTAGTGGCCTCAGATATACGCAAGCTTTCTTT
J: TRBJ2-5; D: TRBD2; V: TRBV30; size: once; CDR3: CAWRGTSGRGETQYF; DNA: TGTGCCTGGAGGGGGACTAGCGGGAGAGGAGAGACCCAGTACTTC
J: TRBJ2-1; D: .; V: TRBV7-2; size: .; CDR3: CASSRVFGNEQFF; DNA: TGTGCCAGCAGCCGGGTCTTTGGGAATGAGCAGTTCTTC
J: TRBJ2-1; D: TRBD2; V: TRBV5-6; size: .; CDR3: CASSLATGTSGNEQFF; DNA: TGTGCCAGCAGCTTGGCTACCGGGACTAGCGGGAATGAGCAGTTCTTC
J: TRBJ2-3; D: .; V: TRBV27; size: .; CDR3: CASRGGAYSTDTQYF; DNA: TGTGCCAGCAGGGGCGGGGCCTATTCCACAGATACGCAGTATTTT
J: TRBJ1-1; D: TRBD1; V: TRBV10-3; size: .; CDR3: CAIRAGQGALTEAFF; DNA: TGTGCCATCAGGGCGGGACAGGGGGCGCTCACTGAAGCTTTCTTT
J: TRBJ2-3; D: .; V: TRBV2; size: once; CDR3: CASSRGGSTDTQYF; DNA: TGTGCCAGCAGCAGAGGGGGTAGCACAGATACGCAGTATTTT
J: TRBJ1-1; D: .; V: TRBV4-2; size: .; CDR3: CASSPRIPIYRTFF; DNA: TGTGCCAGCAGCCCCCGGATACCGATCTACAGAACTTTCTTT
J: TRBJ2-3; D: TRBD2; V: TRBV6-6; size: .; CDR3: CASHTSGGSTDTQYF; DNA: TGTGCCAGTCATACTAGCGGGGGAAGCACAGATACGCAGTATTTT